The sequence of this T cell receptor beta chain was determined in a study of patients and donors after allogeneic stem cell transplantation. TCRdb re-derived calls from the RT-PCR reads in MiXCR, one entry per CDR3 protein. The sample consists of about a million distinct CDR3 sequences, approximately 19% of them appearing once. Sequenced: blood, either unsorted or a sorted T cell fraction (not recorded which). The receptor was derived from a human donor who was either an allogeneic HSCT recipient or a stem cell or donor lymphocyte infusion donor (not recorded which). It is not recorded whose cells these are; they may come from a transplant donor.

CDR3 bases: TGTGCCAGCAGCTCTGACAGTACGGGGGACTATGGCTACACCTTC. Protein product: CASSSDSTGDYGYTF. The rearrangement joins TRBV7-8 to TRBJ1-2; TRBD1 might be the D (5 bases). Between the trimmed V and J ends, which lost 4 bases and 3 bases, there was a span of 15 bases. The CDR3 totals 15 residues. CDR1 is SGHVS and CDR2 is FQNEAQ in the germline V gene.